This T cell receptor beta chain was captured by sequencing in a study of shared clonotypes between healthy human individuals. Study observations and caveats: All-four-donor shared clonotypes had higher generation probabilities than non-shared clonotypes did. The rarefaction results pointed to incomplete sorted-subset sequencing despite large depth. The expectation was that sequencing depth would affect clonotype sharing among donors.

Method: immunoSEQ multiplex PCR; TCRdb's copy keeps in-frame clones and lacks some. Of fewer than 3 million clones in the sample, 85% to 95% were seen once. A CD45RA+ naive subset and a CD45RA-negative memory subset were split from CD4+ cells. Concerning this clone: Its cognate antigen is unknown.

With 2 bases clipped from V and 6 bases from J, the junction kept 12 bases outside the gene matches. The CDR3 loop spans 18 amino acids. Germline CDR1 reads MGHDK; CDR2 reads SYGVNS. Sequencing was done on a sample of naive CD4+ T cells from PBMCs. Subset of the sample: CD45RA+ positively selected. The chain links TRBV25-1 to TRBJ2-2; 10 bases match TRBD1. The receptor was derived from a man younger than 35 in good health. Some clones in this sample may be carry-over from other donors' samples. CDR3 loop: CASSEVIGTGVMAGELFF. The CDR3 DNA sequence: TGTGCCAGCAGTGAAGTGATTGGGACAGGGGTTATGGCCGGGGAGCTGTTTTTT.